Each of the 17 T cell receptor beta chains below was sequenced from the same sample in a study of cytomegalovirus exposure and HLA in healthy donors. The PCR was carried out with 60 Vbeta primers and 13 Jbeta primers. Sequenced by immunoSEQ multiplex PCR; TCRdb stores in-frame clones only, minus some. The sample records 150,000 to 200,000 clones, approximately 78% being singletons. The sample taken for sequencing was PBMCs. The receptors were sampled from a girl aged 2 to 10 in good health and CMV-seropositive.

The V and J genes are TRBV7-9 and TRBJ1-4, with a weak D call TRBD1 (5 bases). Germline CDR1 SEHNR, CDR2 FQNEAQ (reference sequence). V was trimmed by 1 base and J by 5 bases, leaving 14 bases between them. The CDR3 runs to 16 residues. The CDR3 spells CASSLDPGGGNEKLFF. The CDR3 bases are TGTGCCAGCAGCTTAGACCCCGGCGGGGGGAATGAAAAACTGTTTTTT.

The chain has TRBV15 and TRBJ1-4, with 10 positions matching TRBD1. The V segment lost 3 bases and the J segment 3 bases; nucleotides outside the gene matches: 13. The germline V gene encodes CDR1 LNHNV and CDR2 YYDKDF (reference sequence). This CDR3 has 19 residues. Here the CDR3 reads CATSRDDRGHGGANEKLFF. Written as DNA, the CDR3 is TGTGCCACCAGCAGGGACGACAGGGGGCACGGTGGGGCTAATGAAAAACTGTTTTTT.

Only a few counts were recorded for this clone. This chain links TRBV9 with TRBJ1-2; 7 bases map to TRBD1. The germline V gene encodes CDR1 SGDLS and CDR2 YYNGEE. J lost 7 bases, V lost 0 bases, and 6 bases had no gene match. This CDR3 has 14 amino acids. CDR3 region: CASSVVTQGGGYTF. CDR3 sequence (DNA): TGTGCCAGCAGCGTAGTAACCCAGGGGGGTGGCTACACCTTC.

This clone showed up just a few times. The chain has TRBV28 and TRBJ2-7, with D possibly being TRBD1 (7 bases). CDR1 is MDHEN and CDR2 is SYDVKM in the germline V gene. V lost 2 bases and J 4 bases, leaving 15 bases between the germline ends. The CDR3 runs 15 residues. Here the CDR3 DNA reads TGTGCCAGCAGTTTAGATGAGGGGGCGGGATACGAGCAGTACTTC. Translation: CASSLDEGAGYEQYF.

Only one count was recorded for this clone. CDR3: CASSQDNGGYEQYF. CDR3 nucleotides: TGCGCCAGCAGCCAAGATAACGGGGGCTACGAGCAGTACTTC. This rearrangement joins TRBV4-1 to TRBJ2-7; weak D call: TRBD2 (6 bases). The CDR3 contains 14 residues. The V and J ends lost 0 bases and 3 bases respectively, with 9 bases between them. Germline lookup yields CDR1 MGHRA and CDR2 YSYEKL.

This clone was observed a single time. The chain uses TRBV28 and TRBJ2-3, with TRBD1 matching over 7 bases. Trimming took 6 bases from V and 2 from J; bases not matched to a gene: 2. CDR1 is MDHEN, CDR2 SYDVKM, per germline. The CDR3 covers 13 residues. CDR3 coding DNA: TGTGCCAGCAGGACAGGGATCACAGATACGCAGTATTTT. The encoded protein is CASRTGITDTQYF.

The V gene is TRBV6-1, the J gene TRBJ1-5; D unresolved. This CDR3 is 11 amino acids long. Looked up from germline, CDR1 is MNHNS and CDR2 is SASEGT. V lost 6 bases, J lost 4 bases, and 4 bases lay in between. The CDR3 reads CASSMNQPQHF. The CDR3, as DNA: TGTGCCAGCAGCATGAATCAGCCCCAGCATTTT.

About this clone: Other DNA sequences in this specimen translate into the identical CDR3. V gene TRBV4-2 combines with J gene TRBJ2-7; a possible D gene is TRBD1 (5 bases). V was pared by 0 bases and J by 4 bases, with 16 bases between. This CDR3 region has 16 residues. Germline V CDR1 and CDR2: LGHNA, YNFKEQ. CDR3 DNA sequence: TGTGCCAGCAGCCAAGATAGGACGGACAACCCTTACGAGCAGTACTTC. It specifies CASSQDRTDNPYEQYF.

This chain connects TRBV10-3 to TRBJ2-3, with 9 bases fitting TRBD1. In germline, CDR1 is ENHRY, CDR2 SYGVKD. The trim removed 9 bases at V and 3 bases at J, leaving 7 bases unmatched. CDR3 length equals 14 residues. The CDR3 sequence: CAIAGTGITDTQYF. CDR3 sequence (DNA): TGTGCCATTGCCGGGACAGGGATTACAGATACGCAGTATTTT.

The chain employs TRBV15 and TRBJ1-5, with TRBD1 matching over 8 bases. The trim removed 2 bases at V and 6 bases at J, leaving 9 bases unmatched. This CDR3 has 16 amino acids. The V gene's germline CDR1 is LNHNV and CDR2 YYDKDF (reference sequence). CDR3 in DNA: TGTGCCACCAGCAGATTTCAGGGGGCAGGCAGTCAGCCCCAGCATTTT. The encoded protein is CATSRFQGAGSQPQHF.

The chain carries TRBV27 and TRBJ2-7, with D perhaps matching TRBD2 (5 bases). CDR1 is MNHEY, CDR2 SMNVEV, per germline (reference sequence). V was shortened by 5 bases and J by 2 bases, with 10 bases between the two germline ends. This CDR3 is 13 amino acids long. This chain's CDR3 is CASSPGITYEQYF. In DNA form, the CDR3 reads TGTGCCAGCAGTCCCGGGATTACCTACGAGCAGTACTTC.

A word on this clone: At one boundary the junction diverges from the germline segment, which might be a read error. This chain links TRBV7-9 with TRBJ2-7, with 7 positions matching TRBD2. The CDR3 extends over 15 amino acids. Germline CDR1 is SEHNR and CDR2 is FQNEAQ (reference sequence). CDR3 loop: CSSSLGRGNVNEQYF. The DNA for the CDR3 is TGTTCCAGCAGCTTAGGGCGGGGGAATGTCAACGAGCAGTACTTC. The variable domain in full, with the rest retrieved from reference TRBV7-9 and TRBJ2-7, is DTGVSQNPRHKITKRGQNVTFRCDPISEHNRLYWYRQTLGQGPEFLTYFQNEAQLEKSRLLSDRFSAERPKGSFSTLEIQRTEQGDSAMYLCSSSLGRGNVNEQYFGPGTRLTVT.

The chain joins TRBV29-1 to TRBJ2-1; TRBD2 matches 7 bases. The CDR3 consists of 15 residues. Per the germline V gene, CDR1 is SQVTM and CDR2 is ANQGSEA. Losses at the gene ends were 5 bases for V and 0 bases for J; bases not matched to a gene: 7. CDR3 nucleotides: TGCAGCGTTCCCATAGCGGGTCACTCCTACAATGAGCAGTTCTTC. It encodes CSVPIAGHSYNEQFF.

The chain joins TRBV5-6 to TRBJ2-1; 12 bases agree with TRBD2. This CDR3 is 15 amino acids long. The junction had 8 bases not matched to a gene; V was cut back by 1 base and J by 12 bases. Germline loops: CDR1 SGHDT, CDR2 YYEEEE. The CDR3 sequence: CASSLPLAGGPWQFF. The CDR3 DNA reads TGTGCCAGCAGCTTGCCGCTAGCGGGAGGGCCCTGGCAGTTCTTC.

V gene TRBV6-5 combines with J gene TRBJ2-7; 9 nucleotides agree with TRBD2. The J segment lost 4 bases and the V segment lost 6 bases, leaving 7 bases of the junction unmatched. Germline values: CDR1 MNHEY, CDR2 SVGAGI. The length of the CDR3 is 14 residues. CDR3 nucleotides: TGTGCCAGCAGCTTAGCGGGAGTGAGGTACGAGCAGTACTTC. Translated, it gives CASSLAGVRYEQYF.

The gene calls are TRBV5-1 and TRBJ2-3, with D perhaps matching TRBD2 (5 bases). Germline V CDR1 and CDR2: SGHRS, YFSETQ. Trimming removed 0 bases from V and 9 bases from J, with 5 bases in between. This CDR3 comprises 11 residues. The CDR3 bases are TGCGCCAGCAGCTTGGGAGGGACGCAGTATTTT. Amino acid sequence: CASSLGGTQYF. The complete variable domain, with remaining parts taken from reference TRBV5-1 and TRBJ2-3, reads KAGVTQTPRYLIKTRGQQVTLSCSPISGHRSVSWYQQTPGQGLQFLFEYFSETQRNKGNFPGRFSGRQFSNSRSEMNVSTLELGDSALYLCASSLGGTQYFGPGTRLTVL.

This clone was seen more than once but under ten times. The rearrangement links TRBV6-4 to TRBJ1-5, with TRBD1 matching over 7 bases. CDR3 size: 15 residues. J was trimmed by 3 bases and V by 4 bases; bases with no gene match: 6. Germline V gene sequence: CDR1 MRHNA, CDR2 SNTAGT. The DNA for the CDR3 is TGTGCCAGCAGTGTATCAGGGGGTAACAATCAGCCCCAGCATTTT. Translation gives CASSVSGGNNQPQHF.